The 20 T cell receptor beta chains given below trace back to one sample, sequenced in a study of blood T cell repertoires in COVID-19. Profiling relied on immunoSEQ multiplex PCR, and the TCRdb table lists in-frame clones only, not all of them. Here the sample spans some 200,000 clones, about 90% being singletons. Sequences were obtained from peripheral blood. These receptors came from a man in his fifties or sixties with active or convalescent COVID-19.

The V and J genes are TRBV6-1 and TRBJ2-2; no definite D call. The CDR3 length is 14 residues. Germline V lookup: CDR1 MNHNS, CDR2 SASEGT. Trimming removed 0 bases at V and 7 bases at J, with 9 bases between. CDR3 in DNA: TGTGCCAGCAGTGAAGCGTTGAGGTACGGGGAGCTGTTTTTT. Encoded protein: CASSEALRYGELFF.

The chain is built from TRBV4-1 and TRBJ1-6, with TRBD1 matching over 7 bases. CDR1 MGHRA and CDR2 YSYEKL come from the germline V gene. V was clipped by 2 bases and J by 6 bases; unmatched bases: 13. The CDR3 has 18 amino acids. DNA of the CDR3: TGCGCCAGCAGCCAATTCCCCCCCCGGGACAGCTTTAATTCACCCCTCCACTTT. This sequence encodes CASSQFPPRDSFNSPLHF.

This CDR3 reads CASSNTGIYNSPLHF. The CDR3 DNA reads TGTGCCAGCAGTAACACAGGGATCTATAATTCACCCCTCCACTTT. J is TRBJ1-6 and V is TRBV2, with TRBD1 as a possible D gene (6 bases). Germline V gene data show CDR1 as SNHLY and CDR2 as FYNNEI. Trimming removed 5 bases from V and 3 bases from J, with 11 bases in between. The CDR3 loop spans 15 amino acids.

The gene calls are TRBV6-5 and TRBJ1-6, with 8 positions matching TRBD1. This CDR3 is 14 amino acids long. Looked up from germline, CDR1 is MNHEY and CDR2 is SVGAGI. Trimming removed 7 bases from V and 8 bases from J; junction bases left unmatched: 7. CDR3 amino acids: CASTQGAVYSPLHF. DNA of the CDR3: TGTGCCAGCACCCAGGGGGCGGTTTATTCACCCCTCCACTTT.

The chain's CDR3 is CASSLDRGDTDTQYF. The CDR3 nucleotides are TGTGCCAGCAGCTTAGACAGGGGCGACACAGATACGCAGTATTTT. The chain has TRBV11-2 and TRBJ2-3; TRBD1 might be the D (6 bases). Germline CDR1 and CDR2: SGHAT and FQNNGV. The CDR3 runs 15 residues. The germline V and J ends were trimmed by 0 bases and 2 bases, with 9 bases remaining between them.

V usage is TRBV2 and J usage is TRBJ1-5, with D unresolved. This CDR3 is 15 amino acids long. Per the germline V gene, CDR1 is SNHLY and CDR2 is FYNNEI. Trimming left V 6 bases short and J 0 bases short, with 12 bases between. For the CDR3, the DNA is TGTGCCAGCAGGCCGGACGGGAATAGCAATCAGCCCCAGCATTTT. Residues: CASRPDGNSNQPQHF.

The chain carries TRBV7-2 and TRBJ1-3, with D tentatively TRBD1 (5 bases). V lost 3 bases, J lost 2 bases, and 14 bases lay in between. Germline CDR1 reads SGHTA; CDR2 reads FQGNSA. This CDR3 has 16 residues. CDR3 amino acids: CASSFLGGVTGNTIYF. CDR3 DNA sequence: TGTGCCAGCAGCTTTCTCGGGGGAGTAACTGGAAACACCATATATTTT. The full variable domain, with the rest looked up from reference TRBV7-2 and TRBJ1-3, is GAGVSQSPSNKVTEKGKDVELRCDPISGHTALYWYRQSLGQGLEFLIYFQGNSAPDKSGLPSDRFSAERTGGSVSTLTIQRTQQEDSAVYLCASSFLGGVTGNTIYFGEGSWLTVV.

The chain couples TRBV19 to TRBJ1-5; 9 bases line up with TRBD1. The ends lost 10 bases at V and 9 bases at J; junction bases unmatched: 13. The CDR3 covers 14 residues. Germline V gene sequence: CDR1 LNHDA, CDR2 SQIVND (reference sequence). Here the CDR3 DNA reads TGTGCCATCTTACGGACAGGGGATATTCGGCCCCAGCATTTT. This sequence encodes CAILRTGDIRPQHF.

This chain connects TRBV19 to TRBJ1-2, with D maybe TRBD1 (6 bases). With 8 bases removed from V and 2 bases from J, the gap between germline ends came to 18 bases. The CDR3 contains 15 residues. CDR1 LNHDA and CDR2 SQIVND come from the germline V gene (reference sequence). The CDR3 DNA sequence: TGTGCCAGTTCGCCGATCGACAGGTTCAACTATGGCTACACCTTC. Protein: CASSPIDRFNYGYTF.

The chain couples TRBV27 to TRBJ1-5; 9 nucleotides line up with TRBD1. From germline, CDR1 is MNHEY and CDR2 SMNVEV (reference sequence). V was clipped by 11 bases and J by 3 bases; unmatched bases: 17. CDR3 length: 17 residues. CDR3: CAPMGDRALIVNQPQHF. Written as DNA, the CDR3 is TGTGCCCCGATGGGGGACAGGGCCCTTATAGTCAATCAGCCCCAGCATTTT.

The rearrangement links TRBV4-1 to TRBJ1-5; D gene unclear. This CDR3 has 13 residues. Trimming shortened V by 4 bases and J by 6 bases, and 10 bases separated the two germline ends. The V gene's germline CDR1 is MGHRA and CDR2 YSYEKL. CDR3 bases: TGCGCCAGCAGCCCTTTCGGGTCTCAGCCCCAGCATTTT. It translates to CASSPFGSQPQHF.

This clone was found once. The V call is TRBV27, the J call TRBJ1-3; D may be TRBD1 (6 bases). Per the germline V gene, CDR1 is MNHEY and CDR2 is SMNVEV (reference sequence). The CDR3 covers 15 residues. The V gene lost 2 bases and the J gene lost 0 bases, with 8 bases spanning the gap. CDR3 DNA: TGTGCCAGCAGTTTAACAGGGCTCTCTGGAAACACCATATATTTT. Its translation: CASSLTGLSGNTIYF.

In DNA form, the CDR3 reads TGCGCCAGCAGCCAAGATCCGGGGACAGGACGCACAGATACGCAGTATTTT. This encodes CASSQDPGTGRTDTQYF. The chain employs TRBV4-1 and TRBJ2-3; 8 bases are shared with TRBD1. Trimming at V came to 0 bases and at J to 1 base, leaving 6 bases not matched to a gene. The CDR3 has 17 amino acids. Germline CDR1 MGHRA, CDR2 YSYEKL.

The rearrangement links TRBV20-1 to TRBJ1-3, with D unresolved. The V gene's germline CDR1 is DFQATT and CDR2 SNEGSKA (reference sequence). Trimming removed 3 bases from V and 0 bases from J, with 9 bases in between. CDR3 length: 14 residues. CDR3 residues: CSASESSSGNTIYF. DNA for the CDR3: TGCAGTGCTAGTGAGAGTTCCTCTGGAAACACCATATATTTT.

The V call is TRBV24-1, the J call TRBJ1-2; no reliable D call. Germline CDR1 reads KGHDR; CDR2 reads SFDVKD. V lost 1 base, J lost 4 bases, and 6 bases lay in between. The CDR3 extends over 13 amino acids. The CDR3 spells CATSDFYGYGYTF. For the CDR3, the DNA is TGTGCCACCAGTGATTTCTATGGCTATGGCTACACCTTC.

The chain couples TRBV19 to TRBJ1-2, with D possibly TRBD1 on 6 matching bases. The V end lost 1 base, the J end lost 0 bases, and 12 bases lay between the germline ends. The CDR3 extends over 16 amino acids. The V gene's germline CDR1 is LNHDA and CDR2 SQIVND (reference sequence). The chain's CDR3 is CASSIVGTPTNYGYTF. The CDR3 nucleotides read TGTGCCAGTAGTATAGTCGGGACACCCACTAACTATGGCTACACCTTC.

CDR3 protein: CATSDGTREMPDTQYF. CDR3 sequence (DNA): TGTGCCACCAGTGATGGGACTAGGGAGATGCCGGATACGCAGTATTTT. The chain recombines TRBV24-1 with TRBJ2-3, with 8 bases matching TRBD2. This CDR3 spans 16 amino acids. The ends lost 3 bases at V and 6 bases at J; junction bases unmatched: 10. Germline CDR1 reads KGHDR; CDR2 reads SFDVKD.

The chain combines TRBV5-4 with TRBJ2-2; 13 bases align to TRBD2. Germline lookup yields CDR1 SGHNT and CDR2 YYREEE (reference sequence). This CDR3 has 16 residues. The ends lost 4 bases at V and 6 bases at J; junction bases unmatched: 6. CDR3 region: CASSGTSGGAAGELFF. Written as DNA, the CDR3 is TGTGCCAGCAGCGGTACTAGCGGGGGGGCCGCCGGGGAGCTGTTTTTT.

The rearrangement links TRBV4-2 to TRBJ2-5; 9 bases match TRBD2. V shed 0 bases, J shed 3 bases, and the junction held 8 bases outside the gene matches. The CDR3 covers 17 residues. Germline V lookup: CDR1 LGHNA, CDR2 YNFKEQ. CDR3 loop: CASSQEVAAGGKETQYF. Here the CDR3 DNA reads TGTGCCAGCAGCCAAGAGGTAGCAGCGGGGGGAAAAGAGACCCAGTACTTC.

This chain joins TRBV5-3 and TRBJ1-2; a possible D gene is TRBD1 (5 bases). TRBV5-3 qualifies as an ORF whose function is uncertain. The length of the CDR3 is 14 residues. V was pared by 0 bases and J by 2 bases, with 8 bases between. For the CDR3, the DNA is TGTGCCAGAAGCTTGGTGACAGCCAACTATGGCTACACCTTC. It specifies CARSLVTANYGYTF.